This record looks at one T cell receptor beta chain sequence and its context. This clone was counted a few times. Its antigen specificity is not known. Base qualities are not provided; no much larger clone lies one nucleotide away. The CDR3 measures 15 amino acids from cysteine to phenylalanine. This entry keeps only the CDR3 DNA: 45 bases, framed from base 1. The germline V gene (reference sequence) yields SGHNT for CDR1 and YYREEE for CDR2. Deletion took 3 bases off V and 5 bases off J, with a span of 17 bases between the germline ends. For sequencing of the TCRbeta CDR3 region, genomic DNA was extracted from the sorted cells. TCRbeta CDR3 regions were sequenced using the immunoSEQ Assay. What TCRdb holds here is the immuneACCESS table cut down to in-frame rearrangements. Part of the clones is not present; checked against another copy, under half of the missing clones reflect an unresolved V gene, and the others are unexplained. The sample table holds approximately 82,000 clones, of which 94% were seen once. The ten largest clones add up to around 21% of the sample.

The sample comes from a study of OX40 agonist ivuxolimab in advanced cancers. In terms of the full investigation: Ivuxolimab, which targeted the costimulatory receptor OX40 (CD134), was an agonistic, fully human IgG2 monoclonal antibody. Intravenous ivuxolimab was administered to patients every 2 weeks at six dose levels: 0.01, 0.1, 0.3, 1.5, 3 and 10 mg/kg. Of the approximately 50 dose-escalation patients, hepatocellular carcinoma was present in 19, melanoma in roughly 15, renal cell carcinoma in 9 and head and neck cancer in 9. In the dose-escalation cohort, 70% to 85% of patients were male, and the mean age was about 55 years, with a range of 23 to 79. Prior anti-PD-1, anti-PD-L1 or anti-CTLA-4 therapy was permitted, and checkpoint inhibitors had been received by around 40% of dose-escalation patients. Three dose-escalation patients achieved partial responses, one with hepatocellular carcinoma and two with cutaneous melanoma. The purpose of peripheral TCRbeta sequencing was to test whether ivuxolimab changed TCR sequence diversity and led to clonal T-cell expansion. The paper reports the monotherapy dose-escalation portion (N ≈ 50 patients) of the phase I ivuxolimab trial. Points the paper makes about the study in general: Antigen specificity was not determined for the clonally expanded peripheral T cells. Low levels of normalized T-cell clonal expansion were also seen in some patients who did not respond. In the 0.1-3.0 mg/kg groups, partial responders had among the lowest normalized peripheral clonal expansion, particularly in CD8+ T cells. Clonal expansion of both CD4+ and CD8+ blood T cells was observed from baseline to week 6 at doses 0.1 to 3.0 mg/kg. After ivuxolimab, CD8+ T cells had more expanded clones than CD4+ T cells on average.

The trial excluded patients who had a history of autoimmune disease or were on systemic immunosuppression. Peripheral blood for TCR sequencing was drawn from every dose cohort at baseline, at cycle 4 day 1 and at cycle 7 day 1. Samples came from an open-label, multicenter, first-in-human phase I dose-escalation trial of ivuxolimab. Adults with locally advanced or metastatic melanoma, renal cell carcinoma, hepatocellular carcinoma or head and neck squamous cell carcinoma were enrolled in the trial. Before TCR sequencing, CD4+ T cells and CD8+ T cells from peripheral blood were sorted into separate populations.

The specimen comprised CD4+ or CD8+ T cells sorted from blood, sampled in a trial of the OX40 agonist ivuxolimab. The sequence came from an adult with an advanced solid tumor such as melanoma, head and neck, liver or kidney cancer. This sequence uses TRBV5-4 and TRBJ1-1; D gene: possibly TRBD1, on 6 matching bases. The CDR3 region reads CASSYRDPQGTEAFF. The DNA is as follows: TGTGCCAGCAGCTACCGGGACCCCCAGGGGACTGAAGCTTTCTTT.